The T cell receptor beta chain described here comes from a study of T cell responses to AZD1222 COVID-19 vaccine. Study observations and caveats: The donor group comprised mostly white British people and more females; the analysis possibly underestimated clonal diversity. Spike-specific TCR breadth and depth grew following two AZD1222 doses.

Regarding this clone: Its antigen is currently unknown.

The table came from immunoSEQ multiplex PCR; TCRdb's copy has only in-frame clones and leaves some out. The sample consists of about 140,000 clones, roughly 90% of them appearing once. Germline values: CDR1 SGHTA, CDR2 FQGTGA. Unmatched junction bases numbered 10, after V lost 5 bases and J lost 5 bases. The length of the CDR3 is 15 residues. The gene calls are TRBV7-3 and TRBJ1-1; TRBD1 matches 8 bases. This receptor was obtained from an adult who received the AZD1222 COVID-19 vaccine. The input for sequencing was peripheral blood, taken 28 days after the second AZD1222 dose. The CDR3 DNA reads TGTGCCAGCAGCCAGGGGGCAATGAGAGGGACTGAAGCTTTCTTT. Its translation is CASSQGAMRGTEAFF.